These 30 T cell receptor beta chains originate from one sample sequenced in a study of blood T cells in healthy people across ages. The authors ran a second PCR of roughly 6 to 11 cycles using a sample-barcoded 5' primer and a J-beta primer mix. TCRdb reprocessed the 5' RACE reads via MiXCR and lists one record per CDR3 protein. The repertoire holds about 970,000 distinct CDR3 sequences, with 51% as singletons. Sequenced: blood. The receptors come from a woman in her sixties in good health.

This sequence joins TRBV4-1 and TRBJ1-2; D unclear. Between the trimmed V and J ends, which lost 4 bases and 0 bases, there was a span of 12 bases. The CDR3 loop spans 15 amino acids. The germline V gene encodes CDR1 MGHRA and CDR2 YSYEKL. CDR3 coding DNA: TGCGCCAGCAGCCCTAGTTTTAGTGCTAACTATGGCTACACCTTC. Protein sequence: CASSPSFSANYGYTF.

V gene TRBV18 combines with J gene TRBJ2-4, with D perhaps TRBD2 (5 bases). The V and J ends lost 2 bases and 8 bases respectively, with 10 bases between them. This CDR3 has 13 amino acids. Germline values: CDR1 KGHSH, CDR2 LQKENI. CDR3 sequence reads: CASSPGEKDIQYF. In nucleotides, the CDR3 is TGTGCCAGCTCACCAGGGGAGAAGGACATTCAGTACTTC. The full variable domain, its missing parts supplied by reference TRBV18 and TRBJ2-4, is NAGVMQNPRHLVRRRGQEARLRCSPMKGHSHVYWYRQLPEEGLKFMVYLQKENIIDESGMPKERFSAEFPKEGPSILRIQQVVRGDSAAYFCASSPGEKDIQYFGAGTRLSVL.

The rearrangement joins TRBV29-1 to TRBJ2-4, with D tentatively TRBD2 (6 bases). Matching the DNA end better, TRBJ2-7 makes the J call doubtful. The CDR3 spans 12 residues. Germline V CDR1 and CDR2: SQVTM, ANQGSEA. This CDR3 is CSVGGTGYEQYF. CDR3 DNA sequence: TGCAGCGTTGGGGGGACTGGTTACGAGCAGTACTTC.

The table lists this clonotype with a few counts. The J gene is TRBJ2-7, the V gene TRBV28; 9 nucleotides agree with TRBD2. The J segment lost 6 bases and the V segment lost 6 bases, leaving 12 bases of the junction unmatched. This CDR3 region has 15 residues. Germline V gene lookup returns CDR1 MDHEN and CDR2 SYDVKM. The CDR3 bases are TGTGCCAGCAGACCAGTCGGTGGACTAGCGTCCGAGCAGTACTTC. It yields the protein CASRPVGGLASEQYF.

About this clonotype itself: At one end, the junction sequence differs from germline, possibly due to a read error. The V and J genes are TRBV4-1 and TRBJ2-3; possible D gene TRBD2, 5 bases. The length of the CDR3 is 15 residues. The germline gives CDR1 MGHRA, CDR2 YSYEKL. Here the CDR3 DNA reads TGCGCCAGCAGCCAAGAATGGGCTAGCACAGATACGCAGTCTTTT. It translates to CASSQEWASTDTQSF.

The V gene is TRBV5-1, the J gene TRBJ2-3, with TRBD2 identical over 8 bases. Germline values: CDR1 SGHRS, CDR2 YFSETQ. There are 17 residues in the CDR3. The V and J ends lost 2 bases and 0 bases, in that order; junction bases with no gene match: 8. The CDR3 coding sequence is TGCGCCAGCAGCTTAGGGCTAGCGGGCTTTAGCACAGATACGCAGTATTTT. This translates into CASSLGLAGFSTDTQYF.

This clonotype was observed a few times. The CDR3 nucleotides are TGTGACCATAGCGGGGAGCTGTTTTTT. This translates into CDHSGELFF. The rearrangement uses TRBV6-4 and TRBJ2-2, with D unresolved. The CDR3 has 9 residues. Looked up from germline, CDR1 is MRHNA and CDR2 is SNTAGT.

The rearrangement joins TRBV5-1 to TRBJ2-2; a possible D gene is TRBD1 (5 bases). CDR1 SGHRS and CDR2 YFSETQ come from the germline V gene. Trimming removed 4 bases at V and 5 bases at J, with 15 bases between. The CDR3 covers 15 residues. The CDR3 here is CASSQTELGTGELFF. CDR3 coding DNA: TGCGCCAGCAGCCAGACAGAGCTGGGGACCGGGGAGCTGTTTTTT.

As regards this clonotype: Possible read error: a much larger clone is one base away. The rearrangement uses TRBV4-1 and TRBJ1-2, with a tentative D call TRBD1 (5 bases). Trimming removed 0 bases at V and 0 bases at J, with 17 bases between. The germline CDR1 and CDR2 sequences are MGHRA and YSYEKL. The CDR3 is 18 residues long. CDR3 protein: CASSQEPGLDLANYGYTF. Here the CDR3 DNA reads TGCGCCAGCAGCCAAGAGCCGGGACTCGACCTAGCTAACTATGGCTACACCTTC.

This clonotype was detected only a few times. This chain joins TRBV14 and TRBJ2-7; D may match TRBD1 or TRBD2 (6 bases each). The germline V and J ends were trimmed by 1 base and 4 bases, with 17 bases remaining between them. The germline CDR1 and CDR2 sequences are SGHDN and FVKESK. The CDR3 has 16 amino acids. The CDR3, as DNA: TGTGCCAGCAGCCAAGTTGTGGGATGGGGGGCGTACGAGCAGTACTTC. Translating gives CASSQVVGWGAYEQYF.

The chain employs TRBV12-3 or TRBV12-4 and TRBJ2-4; 8 bases match TRBD2. The CDR3 is made up of 14 amino acids. V lost 6 bases, J lost 13 bases, and 14 bases stayed unmatched. The CDR3 DNA sequence: TGTGCCAGCAGACGACGAGCGGGAGTAGGAGAGCAGTACTTC. Translated: CASRRRAGVGEQYF.

This clonotype appeared once. The chain carries TRBV2 and TRBJ2-6; D is unresolved. The CDR3 is 14 residues long. The germline V and J ends were trimmed by 4 bases and 3 bases, with 7 bases remaining between them. Germline CDR1 reads SNHLY; CDR2 reads FYNNEI. CDR3 nucleotides: TGTGCCAGCAGTGGTGGGGTTGGGGCCAACGTCCTGACTTTC. Translated: CASSGGVGANVLTF.

The chain is built from TRBV30 and TRBJ1-2, with a tentative D call TRBD1 (6 bases). The V and J ends lost 1 base and 4 bases respectively, with 19 bases between them. Germline assignment: CDR1 GTSNPN and CDR2 SVGIG (reference sequence). The CDR3 loop spans 16 amino acids. The DNA of the CDR3 is TGTGCCTGGAGTGGACCACCCCGCAGGGGTAGCTATGGCTACACCTTC. This encodes CAWSGPPRRGSYGYTF.

This chain uses TRBV30 with TRBJ2-1; D gene uncertain. The CDR3 runs to 13 residues. The germline V and J ends were trimmed by 5 bases and 2 bases, with 10 bases remaining between them. The germline V gene encodes CDR1 GTSNPN and CDR2 SVGIG (reference sequence). The CDR3 spells CAWGDQPYNEQFF. The CDR3 nucleotides are TGTGCCTGGGGTGACCAGCCCTACAATGAGCAGTTCTTC.

This clonotype was seen a few times. The chain uses TRBV21-1 and TRBJ2-7. TRBV21-1 is reported as a pseudogene. This CDR3 region has 16 residues. In nucleotides, the CDR3 is TGTGCCAGCAGCAATCTAGAATGGGGTTTATGCTACGAGCAGTACTTC. Translating gives CASSNLEWGLCYEQYF.

The sample holds many counts of this clonotype. The rearrangement uses TRBV4-2 and TRBJ2-5, with 7 nucleotides matching TRBD1. The germline V gene has CDR1 LGHNA and CDR2 YNFKEQ. This CDR3 region has 15 residues. V lost 2 bases, J lost 1 base, and 4 bases stayed unmatched. CDR3 residues: CASSQRDSFQETQYF. In DNA form, the CDR3 reads TGTGCCAGCAGCCAACGGGACAGCTTCCAAGAGACCCAGTACTTC.

This clonotype appeared a few times. This chain connects TRBV12-3 or TRBV12-4 to TRBJ2-6; 14 nucleotides agree with TRBD2. V lost 4 bases and J lost 0; bases outside the gene matches: 11. CDR3 length: 21 amino acids. In nucleotides, the CDR3 is TGTGCCAGCAGTTCCAGCCCCGGGACTAGCGGGAGTAGCTCTGGGGCCAACGTCCTGACTTTC. Translated, it gives CASSSSPGTSGSSSGANVLTF.

V and J are TRBV2 and TRBJ1-1; perhaps TRBD1 as D (5 bases). CDR1 and CDR2 (germline): SNHLY, FYNNEI. V was shortened by 7 bases and J by 0 bases, with 15 bases between the two germline ends. CDR3 size: 15 residues. The CDR3 nucleotides are TGTGCCAGCAAGGTTGGGGCCACTCTGAACACTGAAGCTTTCTTT. Amino acid sequence: CASKVGATLNTEAFF.

Many counts were recorded for this clonotype. The CDR3 nucleotides are TGCAGCGTTGGACAGGGAGGTAACTACGAGCAGTACTTC. Translating it yields CSVGQGGNYEQYF. The chain links TRBV29-1 to TRBJ2-7; the D gene is possibly TRBD1 (7 bases). The germline CDR1 and CDR2 sequences are SQVTM and ANQGSEA. Trimming cost V 4 bases and J 3 bases, with 13 bases left between them. CDR3 length: 13 amino acids.

The CDR3 coding sequence is TGCGCCAGCAGCTCTGGTAGCGGGAGCCTAGTGCAGTACTTC. It is translated as CASSSGSGSLVQYF. The V call is TRBV5-1, the J call TRBJ2-7; 9 bases agree with TRBD2. The CDR3 spans 14 residues. With 3 bases clipped from V and 9 bases from J, the junction kept 10 bases outside the gene matches. Germline V gene lookup returns CDR1 SGHRS and CDR2 YFSETQ.

This clonotype was seen a handful of times. The gene calls are TRBV12-3 or TRBV12-4 and TRBJ2-1, with a tentative D call TRBD1 (5 bases). CDR3 length equals 12 residues. Deletions cut 8 bases from V and 15 bases from J, with 20 bases between. CDR3 amino acids: CASQTVGQQTFF. The DNA of the CDR3 is TGTGCCAGCCAAACAGTGGGGCAGCAGACGTTCTTC.

In this sample, this clonotype turned up a few times. This chain links TRBV5-1 with TRBJ2-7; D possibly matches TRBD1 or TRBD2 (6 bases each). CDR3 length equals 14 residues. Trimming left V 2 bases short and J 5 bases short, with 14 bases between. In germline, CDR1 is SGHRS, CDR2 YFSETQ. The CDR3 nucleotides read TGCGCCAGCAGCTTCGGGGGCTCCTGGGACGAGCAGTACTTC. Protein: CASSFGGSWDEQYF. Using reference TRBV5-1 and TRBJ2-7 for the parts outside the CDR3, the full variable domain is KAGVTQTPRYLIKTRGQQVTLSCSPISGHRSVSWYQQTPGQGLQFLFEYFSETQRNKGNFPGRFSGRQFSNSRSEMNVSTLELGDSALYLCASSFGGSWDEQYFGPGTRLTVT.

This clonotype showed up just a few times. The V gene is TRBV6-4, the J gene TRBJ1-2; TRBD1 agrees at 8 bases. This CDR3 is 15 amino acids long. V was pared by 0 bases and J by 8 bases, with 8 bases of the junction left unmatched. Germline loops: CDR1 MRHNA, CDR2 SNTAGT. As DNA, the CDR3 is TGTGCCAGCAGTGACTCGGCCAGGGGGCATGGAGGCTACACCTTC. Encoded protein: CASSDSARGHGGYTF.

This clonotype has ten or more counts. The chain has TRBV10-3 and TRBJ2-7; 9 nucleotides agree with TRBD1. Germline values: CDR1 ENHRY, CDR2 SYGVKD. V was clipped by 5 bases and J by 6 bases; unmatched bases: 5. This CDR3 is 13 amino acids long. CDR3 amino acids: CAISPGQGREQYF. The CDR3 DNA sequence: TGTGCCATCAGTCCGGGACAGGGACGCGAGCAGTACTTC.

This chain joins TRBV28 and TRBJ1-1; D ambiguous. The CDR3 is made up of 13 amino acids. V lost 7 bases and J lost 4, with 13 bases in between. Per the germline V gene, CDR1 is MDHEN and CDR2 is SYDVKM. This chain's CDR3 is CASIQALTTEAFF. CDR3 coding DNA: TGTGCCAGCATTCAGGCCTTGACCACTGAAGCTTTCTTT.

This clonotype was observed a handful of times. The chain has TRBV6-6 and TRBJ1-5, with D perhaps TRBD1 (5 bases). This CDR3 region has 13 residues. Germline CDR1 and CDR2: MNHNY and SVGAGI (reference sequence). Deletions cut 2 bases from V and 7 bases from J, with 9 bases between. The CDR3 bases are TGTGCCAGCAGTTACGGCAGGGACCAGCCCCAGCATTTT. Translating gives CASSYGRDQPQHF.

The V call is TRBV10-3, the J call TRBJ2-1; D not resolved. The DNA end is a closer match to TRBJ2-7, so the J assignment may be wrong. Germline-derived CDR1 and CDR2 are ENHRY and SYGVKD. This CDR3 is built from 16 residues. The CDR3 coding sequence is TGTGCCATCAGTGAGTCGACGAGGAGCTCCTACAATGAGCAGTACTTC. This encodes CAISESTRSSYNEQYF.

The V and J genes are TRBV15 and TRBJ1-5; TRBD1 matches at 7 bases. The CDR3 consists of 15 residues. Germline assignment: CDR1 LNHNV and CDR2 YYDKDF (reference sequence). Trimming removed 6 bases from V and 4 bases from J; junction bases left unmatched: 9. The CDR3 nucleotides are TGTGCCACCAGAACAGACCGGGACAGAAATCAGCCCCAGCATTTT. It encodes CATRTDRDRNQPQHF.

Worth noting for this clonotype: This could be a read error, since a much larger clone is one nucleotide away. The CDR3 here is CASSAGQSTDTQYF. The CDR3 DNA follows: TGTGCCAGCAGTGCCGGACAGAGCACAGATACGCAGTATTTT. V is TRBV27 and J is TRBJ2-3; a weak D match, TRBD1 (6 bases). V was shortened by 5 bases and J by 0 bases, with 9 bases between the two germline ends. Germline assignment: CDR1 MNHEY and CDR2 SMNVEV (reference sequence). The CDR3 contains 14 residues.

V gene TRBV5-6 combines with J gene TRBJ2-1, with D possibly matching TRBD2 (6 bases). Germline CDR1 is SGHDT and CDR2 is YYEEEE. Trimming removed 6 bases from V and 3 bases from J, with 16 bases in between. The CDR3 extends over 15 amino acids. In DNA, the CDR3 is TGTGCCAGCACCGATTTAGCGGTTAACTACAATGAGCAGTTCTTC. Translation gives CASTDLAVNYNEQFF.